The 19 T cell receptor beta chains below all came from one sample that was sequenced in a study of CXCR4 blockade with PD-1 therapy in pancreatic cancer. The protocol was immunoSEQ multiplex PCR, while the TCRdb copy is restricted to in-frame clones and leaves out a portion. The data contain over 7,500 clones, roughly 55% of them singletons. Sequenced input: tumor tissue. The receptors were sampled from a human donor with pancreatic ductal adenocarcinoma.

V and J are TRBV30 and TRBJ1-2; TRBD1 might be the D (5 bases). Trimming removed 4 bases at V and 6 bases at J, with 12 bases between. The CDR3 is made up of 12 amino acids. Germline V gene lookup returns CDR1 GTSNPN and CDR2 SVGIG (reference sequence). CDR3 in DNA: TGTGCCTGGACTCGGGGGAGCGATGGCTACACCTTC. Its translation: CAWTRGSDGYTF.

The chain recombines TRBV5-1 with TRBJ2-3; possibly TRBD1 for D (7 bases). The V gene's germline CDR1 is SGHRS and CDR2 YFSETQ. Deletions cut 8 bases from V and 5 bases from J, with 18 bases between. CDR3 length equals 14 residues. CDR3 in amino acids: CASTPGTAGDTQYF. DNA for the CDR3: TGCGCCAGTACCCCCGGGACAGCGGGAGATACGCAGTATTTT.

The V call is TRBV29-1, the J call TRBJ2-1; TRBD2 agrees at 12 bases. Unmatched junction bases numbered 6, after V lost 7 bases and J lost 5 bases. Per the germline V gene, CDR1 is SQVTM and CDR2 is ANQGSEA. The CDR3 length is 14 residues. The CDR3 protein is CSGSTSGGNNEQFF. The CDR3, as DNA: TGCAGCGGCTCTACTAGCGGGGGGAACAATGAGCAGTTCTTC.

V gene TRBV29-1 combines with J gene TRBJ1-2; maybe TRBD1 (6 bases). V was pared by 4 bases and J by 8 bases, with 14 bases between. The CDR3 runs to 12 residues. Germline V gene data show CDR1 as SQVTM and CDR2 as ANQGSEA. The CDR3 loop reads CSVGDRLGGYTF. CDR3 nucleotide sequence: TGCAGCGTTGGAGACAGGCTAGGGGGCTACACCTTC.

This CDR3 is CASSGGTDEQFF. The CDR3 bases are TGTGCCAGCAGCGGGGGGACCGATGAGCAGTTCTTC. The genes are TRBV9 and TRBJ2-1; tentatively, D is TRBD1 or TRBD2 (5 bases each). CDR3 size: 12 residues. V lost 3 bases to trimming and J lost 8 bases, with 9 bases between them. Germline assignment: CDR1 SGDLS and CDR2 YYNGEE. The entire variable domain, with the rest obtained from reference TRBV9 and TRBJ2-1, is as follows: DSGVTQTPKHLITATGQRVTLRCSPRSGDLSVYWYQQSLDQGLQFLIQYYNGEERAKGNILERFSAQQFPDLHSELNLSSLELGDSALYFCASSGGTDEQFFGPGTRLTVL.

The V call is TRBV6-8, the J call TRBJ1-2; D is unclear. CDR1 is MNHGY and CDR2 is SAAAGT in the germline V gene. This CDR3 spans 12 amino acids. Trimming removed 5 bases from V and 6 bases from J, with 10 bases in between. In DNA form, the CDR3 reads TGTGCCAGCAGTCCACAAATCCATGGCTACACCTTC. Translated, it gives CASSPQIHGYTF.

This chain joins TRBV14 and TRBJ1-2, with 9 bases that match TRBD1. CDR3 length equals 15 residues. CDR1 is SGHDN, CDR2 FVKESK, per germline. Losses at the gene ends were 3 bases for V and 3 bases for J; bases not matched to a gene: 5. The CDR3 nucleotides are TGTGCCAGCAGCCAGGCACAGGGGGCTGACTATGGCTACACCTTC. Encoded protein: CASSQAQGADYGYTF.

The chain employs TRBV28 and TRBJ1-1; D unresolved. The germline V gene encodes CDR1 MDHEN and CDR2 SYDVKM. Trimming took off 3 bases at V and 4 bases at J, with 18 bases between the two ends. The CDR3 extends over 16 amino acids. CDR3 sequence reads: CASSFSGGVRITEAFF. The CDR3 nucleotides read TGTGCCAGCAGTTTTTCCGGTGGCGTCAGGATCACTGAAGCTTTCTTT.

The CDR3 spells CATSRDRGTGELELFF. The DNA for the CDR3 is TGTGCCACCAGCAGAGATCGCGGGACAGGAGAATTGGAGCTGTTTTTT. The chain carries TRBV15 and TRBJ2-2; 8 nucleotides line up with TRBD1. With 0 bases clipped from V and 10 bases from J, the junction kept 10 bases outside the gene matches. The CDR3 is 16 residues long. Looked up from germline, CDR1 is LNHNV and CDR2 is YYDKDF (reference sequence).

On this clone itself: At one end the junction does not follow the germline gene, possibly because of a read error. V is TRBV5-1 and J is TRBJ1-6, with 8 nucleotides matching TRBD1. CDR1 is SGHRS and CDR2 is YFSETQ in the germline V gene. CDR3 length: 15 residues. The CDR3 region is CASSFRTGRCSPLHF. The DNA for the CDR3 is TGCGCCAGCAGCTTCAGGACAGGGAGGTGTTCACCCCTCCATTTT. The whole variable domain, remainder taken from reference TRBV5-1 and TRBJ1-6, is KAGVTQTPRYLIKTRGQQVTLSCSPISGHRSVSWYQQTPGQGLQFLFEYFSETQRNKGNFPGRFSGRQFSNSRSEMNVSTLELGDSALYLCASSFRTGRCSPLHFGNGTRLTVT.

The rearrangement joins TRBV11-3 to TRBJ2-1, with no clear D. V was clipped by 3 bases and J by 2 bases, with 11 bases between them. The CDR3 consists of 15 residues. From germline, CDR1 is SGHNT and CDR2 YENEEA. This CDR3 reads CASSLGSGAYNEQFF. CDR3 in DNA: TGTGCCAGCAGCTTGGGGTCGGGTGCCTACAATGAGCAGTTCTTC.

The rearrangement uses TRBV19 and TRBJ2-1, with D maybe TRBD2 (6 bases). V lost 5 bases, J lost 6 bases, and 17 bases lay in between. Germline V CDR1 and CDR2: LNHDA, SQIVND (reference sequence). CDR3 length equals 15 residues. The CDR3 spells CASSVRASVGNEQFF. As DNA, the CDR3 is TGTGCCAGTAGTGTACGGGCTAGCGTCGGCAATGAGCAGTTCTTC.

This clone appeared a few times. An end of the junction differs from the germline gene, which may be a read error. The chain is built from TRBV6-8 and TRBJ2-1; 7 bases line up with TRBD2. This CDR3 region has 16 residues. Germline V CDR1 and CDR2: MNHGY, SAAAGT. CDR3 DNA sequence: TGTGCCAGCAGTGACTCAGCGGGAACTTCCTACAATGAGCAGTTCTTC. This gives the protein CASSDSAGTSYNEQFF.

The chain joins TRBV29-1 to TRBJ2-1, with TRBD2 identical over 10 bases. The CDR3 length is 13 residues. With 6 bases clipped from V and 9 bases from J, the junction kept 8 bases outside the gene matches. Germline loops: CDR1 SQVTM, CDR2 ANQGSEA. The CDR3 reads CSVGSSGRGEQFF. The DNA for the CDR3 is TGCAGCGTCGGTTCTAGCGGGAGAGGTGAGCAGTTCTTC.

CDR3 DNA: TGTGCCTGGCGGGGGGCCCACTACGAGCAGTACTTC. The encoded protein is CAWRGAHYEQYF. The chain recombines TRBV30 with TRBJ2-7; weak D call: TRBD2 (7 bases). Germline values: CDR1 GTSNPN, CDR2 SVGIG (reference sequence). Trimming removed 5 bases at V and 3 bases at J, with 11 bases between. This CDR3 spans 12 amino acids. The full variable domain, its missing parts supplied by reference TRBV30 and TRBJ2-7, is SQTIHQWPATLVQPVGSPLSLECTVEGTSNPNLYWYRQAAGRGLQLLFYSVGIGQISSEVPQNLSASRPQDRQFILSSKKLLLSDSGFYLCAWRGAHYEQYFGPGTRLTVT.

The chain employs TRBV6-4 and TRBJ2-2; perhaps TRBD2 as D (6 bases). Germline CDR1 MRHNA, CDR2 SNTAGT. There are 14 residues in the CDR3. Trimming took 6 bases from V and 4 from J, leaving 12 bases between them. This chain's CDR3 is CASSLIAATGELFF. The CDR3 DNA sequence: TGTGCCAGCAGCCTCATAGCGGCCACCGGGGAGCTGTTTTTT.

This chain uses TRBV25-1 with TRBJ2-7; unclear D gene. Per germline, CDR1 MGHDK and CDR2 SYGVNS. V lost 6 bases and J 0 bases, leaving 6 bases between the germline ends. CDR3 length equals 12 residues. Written as DNA, the CDR3 is TGTGCCAGCAGCGTAAGCTCCTACGAGCAGTACTTC. Protein: CASSVSSYEQYF.

J is TRBJ2-3 and V is TRBV29-1; 9 positions agree with TRBD1. The CDR3 spans 13 residues. J gave up 2 bases and V 7 bases, and 4 bases lay outside the gene matches. Per the germline V gene, CDR1 is SQVTM and CDR2 is ANQGSEA. CDR3 in amino acids: CSARQGDTDTQYF. CDR3 DNA: TGCAGCGCAAGACAGGGGGACACAGATACGCAGTATTTT.

The chain recombines TRBV19 with TRBJ1-4; D is unclear. This CDR3 comprises 14 residues. Per the germline V gene, CDR1 is LNHDA and CDR2 is SQIVND (reference sequence). Trimming removed 5 bases at V and 0 bases at J, with 7 bases between. The CDR3 protein is CASSSGTTNEKLFF. The CDR3 bases are TGTGCCAGTAGTTCGGGGACAACTAATGAAAAACTGTTTTTT.